The present T cell receptor (beta chain) was sequenced within a study of spatial heterogeneity in lung cancer (dated 2019 in TCRdb). In terms of the full investigation: More beta-chain than alpha-chain transcripts were consistently detected, likely reflecting higher beta-chain transcript abundance. In the raw uncorrected reads, each unique combination of TCR and UMI appeared on average more than ten times. The study quantitatively compared TCR alpha and beta repertoires across multiple tumor regions, matched nontumor lung and blood in non-small cell lung cancer. Nonsynonymous mutation counts, determined by whole-exome sequencing of tumor tissue, were related to TCR repertoire features. At surgery, around 200 tumor regions, roughly 63 matched nontumor lung samples and 45 to 60 PBMC samples were TCR-sequenced for both alpha and beta chains.

Summary of the overall study and its limitations: Confirming at a functional level the hypothesis that regional TCRs recognize regional mutations was considered to require additional single-cell paired TCR alpha and beta sequencing. Ubiquitous expanded tumor TCRs were found in blood more often at tumor resection than at routine follow-up.

The library relied on 5' RACE. Reads for this sample came from a NextSeq 500. In the TCR library protocol, a unique molecular identifier was attached to each TCR cDNA molecule so that PCR and sequencing errors could be corrected. Concerning the study's data processing: TCR identification, UMI-based error correction and CDR3 extraction were performed with Decombinator tools. Expanded TCRs were defined as those above a frequency of 2 per 1,000, corresponding to the top 1% of the tumor frequency distribution. Each repertoire was subsampled 100 times to 5,000 TCRs, after which Renyi diversity was computed with the R vegan package. CDR3 similarity networks were built from amino acid triplet string-kernel similarity, connecting CDR3s with pairwise similarity above 0.82. TCRdb ran its own pipeline on the public reads, namely fastp trimming at Q25 and MiXCR clone calling, and kept in-frame beta chains. Merged by CDR3 protein, the rows form single entries marked with the most common genes and DNA. The V and J calls were determined by TCRdb, not by the authors. A total of about 23,000 distinct CDR3 sequences appear in this sample, 3% to 3.5% of them only once. The ten biggest clones cover 29% of the sample.

The sample holds many counts of this clonotype. The specificity of this receptor is unknown. An end of the junction differs from the germline gene, which may be a read error. The time point label, read with the paper, signifies: sample taken at primary tumor resection. Without any cell sorting, TCR sequencing was performed on whole RNA extracted either from tumor and nontumor lung tissue or from cryopreserved PBMC samples. Samples were obtained from approximately 76 patients with early-stage, untreated non-small cell lung cancer from the lung TRACERx cohort. A patient was chosen for TCR sequencing only when enough RNA was available from at least two tumor regions. The cysteine opens and the phenylalanine closes a CDR3 of 16 amino acids. Solely the CDR3 DNA is kept, with 48 bases framed from the first base. CDR1 is given as SNHLY and CDR2 as FYNNEI, both from the germline V gene.

The TCR comes from a female donor with early-stage non-small cell lung cancer. The source was PBMCs, collected at surgery. The V and J segments used are TRBV2 and TRBJ2-4; the D gene could be either TRBD1 or TRBD2, each agreeing at 6 bases. The CDR3 region has the sequence CASSEGAGLGDGQRSF. The DNA sequence is TGTGCCAGCAGTGAAGGCGCGGGGTTGGGTGACGGACAGAGGAGTTTC.